Below, 29 T cell receptor beta chains from the same sample are listed, as sequenced in a study of OX40 agonist ivuxolimab in advanced cancers. Using immunoSEQ multiplex PCR, the repertoire was profiled, and TCRdb retains in-frame clones only, with some absent. In the table there are about 89,000 clones, roughly 86% of which are singletons. The sample in question was CD4+ or CD8+ T cells sorted from blood, obtained in a trial of the OX40 agonist ivuxolimab. Every receptor here comes from an adult with an advanced solid tumor such as melanoma, head and neck, liver or kidney cancer.

The chain links TRBV5-1 to TRBJ2-5; 15 nucleotides agree with TRBD2. Germline loops: CDR1 SGHRS, CDR2 YFSETQ. The CDR3 contains 18 residues. J lost 7 bases, V lost 4 bases, and 14 bases had no gene match. The DNA for the CDR3 is TGCGCCAGCAGCCTGGGACTAGCGGGGGGCAGCTGGGTAGGGACCCAGTACTTC. Amino acids: CASSLGLAGGSWVGTQYF.

V and J are TRBV7-2 and TRBJ1-5, with D possibly TRBD1 on 6 matching bases. This CDR3 region has 13 residues. Germline V gene sequence: CDR1 SGHTA, CDR2 FQGNSA. V lost 6 bases and J 7 bases, leaving 13 bases between the germline ends. CDR3 sequence (DNA): TGTGCCAGCAGTTACAGGGAGAACCAGCCCCAGCATTTT. Translated: CASSYRENQPQHF.

V gene TRBV6-6 combines with J gene TRBJ1-4; TRBD1 might be the D (5 bases). Germline assignment: CDR1 MNHNY and CDR2 SVGAGI (reference sequence). The CDR3 is 15 residues long. The V and J ends lost 0 bases and 7 bases respectively, with 12 bases between them. The DNA for the CDR3 is TGTGCCAGCAGTTACTCGACAGCTCTGGGTGAAAAACTGTTTTTT. Translated, it gives CASSYSTALGEKLFF.

This clone was counted only a few times. The chain couples TRBV6-1 to TRBJ2-1, with D perhaps matching TRBD1 or TRBD2 (6 bases each). The CDR3 covers 13 residues. The ends were cut back, 5 bases at V and 4 bases at J, with 9 bases in the middle. Germline assignment: CDR1 MNHNS and CDR2 SASEGT. CDR3 nucleotide sequence: TGTGCCAGCAGTCGAGGGGGGTACAATGAGCAGTTCTTC. It yields the protein CASSRGGYNEQFF.

The genes are TRBV15 and TRBJ1-5; 8 nucleotides align to TRBD1. V shed 3 bases and J 6 bases; nucleotides not matched to a gene: 19. Germline CDR1 reads LNHNV; CDR2 reads YYDKDF (reference sequence). The CDR3 consists of 19 residues. The CDR3 region is CATSRPMAIGQGAFQPQHF. The CDR3 DNA reads TGTGCCACCAGCAGGCCGATGGCGATCGGCCAGGGGGCATTTCAGCCCCAGCATTTT.

The V gene is TRBV5-4, the J gene TRBJ1-1; no clear D gene. This CDR3 contains 13 residues. Germline CDR1 and CDR2: SGHNT and YYREEE (reference sequence). V lost 2 bases and J lost 5, with 10 bases in between. CDR3 sequence (DNA): TGTGCCAGCAGCTTCCGTGGACGTACTGAAGCTTTCTTT. This codes for CASSFRGRTEAFF. Drawing the rest from reference TRBV5-4 and TRBJ1-1, the complete variable domain is ETGVTQSPTHLIKTRGQQVTLRCSSQSGHNTVSWYQQALGQGPQFIFQYYREEENGRGNFPPRFSGLQFPNYSSELNVNALELDDSALYLCASSFRGRTEAFFGQGTRLTVV.

V gene TRBV14 combines with J gene TRBJ2-1, with no clear D. Between the trimmed V and J ends, which lost 5 bases and 0 bases, there was a span of 8 bases. This CDR3 is 14 amino acids long. Germline loops: CDR1 SGHDN, CDR2 FVKESK. This CDR3 is CASSYWGSYNEQFF. The CDR3 region has the DNA TGTGCCAGCAGCTACTGGGGCTCCTACAATGAGCAGTTCTTC.

The CDR3 is CASSLEGGSSYNEQFF. The DNA of the CDR3 is TGCGCCAGCAGCCTAGAAGGCGGGAGCTCCTACAATGAGCAGTTCTTC. The rearrangement links TRBV4-1 to TRBJ2-1; TRBD2 aligns across 7 bases. CDR1 MGHRA and CDR2 YSYEKL come from the germline V gene. The junction had 6 bases not matched to a gene; V was cut back by 4 bases and J by 0 bases. The CDR3 contains 16 residues.

The CDR3 region has the DNA TGTGCCAGTAGGTCGGGGCAGGGCGGACAGCCCCAGCATTTT. This gives the protein CASRSGQGGQPQHF. This chain uses TRBV19 with TRBJ1-5, with a weak D call TRBD1 (5 bases). Per the germline V gene, CDR1 is LNHDA and CDR2 is SQIVND (reference sequence). The ends were cut back, 6 bases at V and 7 bases at J, with 16 bases in the middle. This CDR3 comprises 14 residues.

The chain carries TRBV4-1 and TRBJ2-5; TRBD1 aligns across 9 bases. The DNA end lines up better with TRBJ2-7; the J call may be wrong. The CDR3 is made up of 15 amino acids. Per germline, CDR1 MGHRA and CDR2 YSYEKL. The CDR3 spells CASSLGQGKAAEQYF. The CDR3 DNA sequence: TGCGCCAGCAGCCTTGGACAGGGGAAGGCGGCCGAGCAGTACTTC.

The chain employs TRBV18 and TRBJ1-3; 12 bases line up with TRBD1. The CDR3 sequence is 19 residues long. V lost 4 bases to trimming and J lost 4 bases; unmatched junction nucleotides: 14. The germline gives CDR1 KGHSH, CDR2 LQKENI. CDR3 sequence reads: CASSRTGTGGATRGNTIYF. For the CDR3, the DNA is TGTGCCAGCTCACGAACCGGGACAGGGGGCGCGACGAGGGGAAACACCATATATTTT.

In this sample, this clone turned up once. The chain combines TRBV19 with TRBJ2-3; TRBD2 matches 11 bases. In germline, CDR1 is LNHDA, CDR2 SQIVND (reference sequence). Trimming cost V 10 bases and J 0 bases; bases outside gene matches: 15. The CDR3 runs 18 residues. The CDR3 DNA sequence: TGTGCCACTACCGGAGGGACTAGCGGCCTTGCTAGCACAGATACGCAGTATTTT. This sequence encodes CATTGGTSGLASTDTQYF.

The rearrangement uses TRBV7-9 and TRBJ2-7, with D possibly being TRBD2 (6 bases). Per germline, CDR1 SEHNR and CDR2 FQNEAQ (reference sequence). The CDR3 runs to 14 residues. Trimming cost V 3 bases and J 2 bases, with 11 bases left between them. CDR3 sequence (DNA): TGTGCCAGCAGCTTTGGGGGGTCTACCTACGAGCAGTACTTC. Amino acids: CASSFGGSTYEQYF.

This clone was seen only once. The J gene is TRBJ2-7, the V gene TRBV5-1; D uncertain. The CDR3 consists of 13 residues. Germline V gives CDR1 SGHRS, CDR2 YFSETQ. The V end was cut by 0 bases, the J end by 4 bases, with 8 bases between. The CDR3 region has the DNA TGCGCCAGCAGCTTGGACAGCCTATACGAGCAGTACTTC. The encoded protein is CASSLDSLYEQYF.

J is TRBJ2-3 and V is TRBV27; no definite D call. Germline lookup yields CDR1 MNHEY and CDR2 SMNVEV (reference sequence). This CDR3 comprises 16 residues. Between the trimmed V and J ends, which lost 5 bases and 2 bases, there was a span of 17 bases. Here the CDR3 DNA reads TGTGCCAGCAGTCCTGCTGGTAGGGTTAACACAGATACGCAGTATTTT. Amino acid sequence: CASSPAGRVNTDTQYF.

The gene calls are TRBV2 and TRBJ2-1; maybe TRBD2 (5 bases). The CDR3 is 16 amino acids. The ends were cut back, 3 bases at V and 0 bases at J, with 12 bases in the middle. Germline assignment: CDR1 SNHLY and CDR2 FYNNEI. As DNA, the CDR3 is TGTGCCAGCAGTGACAGGACTTTCAGCTCCTACAATGAGCAGTTCTTC. Translated: CASSDRTFSSYNEQFF.

The rearrangement links TRBV25-1 to TRBJ2-5; 7 bases agree with TRBD2. This CDR3 has 13 amino acids. Germline V gene data show CDR1 as MGHDK and CDR2 as SYGVNS. V shed 4 bases and J 5 bases; nucleotides not matched to a gene: 4. The CDR3, as DNA: TGTGCCAGCAGTGCAACTAGCGTGGAGACCCAGTACTTC. Translation gives CASSATSVETQYF.

The chain carries TRBV19 and TRBJ1-4, with D tentatively TRBD1 (5 bases). With 4 bases removed from V and 0 bases from J, the gap between germline ends came to 6 bases. This CDR3 has 14 amino acids. Germline V gene lookup returns CDR1 LNHDA and CDR2 SQIVND (reference sequence). For the CDR3, the DNA is TGTGCCAGTAGTACGACAGCAACTAATGAAAAACTGTTTTTT. It specifies CASSTTATNEKLFF.

The J gene is TRBJ2-7, the V gene TRBV2; D assignment may be TRBD1 or TRBD2 (5 bases each). Germline V gives CDR1 SNHLY, CDR2 FYNNEI. The CDR3 runs to 14 residues. Trimming left V 3 bases short and J 5 bases short, with 14 bases between. The CDR3 DNA reads TGTGCCAGCAGTGATGGCAGGGTGGGAGACGAGCAGTACTTC. This translates into CASSDGRVGDEQYF.

The chain joins TRBV9 to TRBJ2-1; possible D gene TRBD1, 6 bases. The CDR3 consists of 17 residues. Trimming removed 0 bases from V and 5 bases from J, with 18 bases in between. CDR1 SGDLS and CDR2 YYNGEE come from the germline V gene. The chain's CDR3 is CASSVEARGGLNNEQFF. The CDR3 DNA follows: TGTGCCAGCAGCGTAGAAGCGCGAGGGGGTCTGAACAATGAGCAGTTCTTC.

The chain employs TRBV5-6 and TRBJ1-2; 7 bases agree with TRBD1. This CDR3 is 13 amino acids long. Losses at the gene ends were 4 bases for V and 6 bases for J; bases not matched to a gene: 6. Per germline, CDR1 SGHDT and CDR2 YYEEEE. The DNA for the CDR3 is TGTGCCAGCAGCCGGACAGGAGGAGATGGCTACACCTTC. Its protein product is CASSRTGGDGYTF.

The V gene is TRBV6-5, the J gene TRBJ1-5; D unresolved. Germline V gives CDR1 MNHEY, CDR2 SVGAGI. The CDR3 has 14 residues. V gave up 5 bases and J gave up 0 bases, with 8 bases separating them. The DNA of the CDR3 is TGTGCCAGCAGTGTCGACAATAGCAATCAGCCCCAGCATTTT. Protein sequence: CASSVDNSNQPQHF.

This clone has just a few counts. Other DNA sequences in the sample encode the same CDR3. The chain carries TRBV6-6 and TRBJ1-2; unclear D gene. Trimming took 6 bases from V and 5 from J, leaving 10 bases between them. Germline assignment: CDR1 MNHNY and CDR2 SVGAGI (reference sequence). The CDR3 totals 12 residues. CDR3 DNA: TGTGCCAGCAGCCCTAACAGTTATGGCTACACCTTC. This translates into CASSPNSYGYTF.

The CDR3 sequence: CASSQQGSGSAFF. In DNA form, the CDR3 reads TGTGCCAGCAGCCAACAGGGGTCGGGGAGTGCTTTCTTT. This chain uses TRBV7-2 with TRBJ1-1, with 7 bases aligning to TRBD1. Germline CDR1 is SGHTA and CDR2 is FQGNSA. The CDR3 loop spans 13 amino acids. Trimming removed 5 bases from V and 11 bases from J; junction bases left unmatched: 11.

This rearrangement joins TRBV6-6 to TRBJ2-7; D possibly corresponds to TRBD1 (6 bases). This CDR3 is 15 amino acids long. With 6 bases removed from V and 2 bases from J, the gap between germline ends came to 17 bases. Germline V gene sequence: CDR1 MNHNY, CDR2 SVGAGI (reference sequence). CDR3 region: CASSPHGDTPYEQYF. The CDR3 nucleotides read TGTGCCAGCAGCCCCCATGGGGACACGCCCTACGAGCAGTACTTC.

The rearrangement joins TRBV9 to TRBJ1-1; 7 bases are a match to TRBD1. V shed 4 bases, J shed 4 bases, and the junction held 10 bases outside the gene matches. CDR1 and CDR2 from the germline V gene are SGDLS and YYNGEE. The CDR3 runs to 15 residues. The CDR3 here is CASSPQTGQGTEAFF. In nucleotides, the CDR3 is TGTGCCAGCAGCCCGCAGACAGGGCAGGGCACTGAAGCTTTCTTT.

Here the CDR3 reads CASSLDRERNEQFF. The DNA of the CDR3 is TGTGCCAGTAGTTTGGACAGGGAGCGCAATGAGCAGTTCTTC. The rearrangement links TRBV19 to TRBJ2-1, with 8 bases identical to TRBD1. Germline CDR1 is LNHDA and CDR2 is SQIVND (reference sequence). The CDR3 is 14 amino acids. The V segment lost 5 bases and the J segment 6 bases; nucleotides outside the gene matches: 6.

This chain connects TRBV5-1 to TRBJ1-1; TRBD1 matches 7 bases. The V and J ends lost 4 bases and 1 base, in that order; junction bases with no gene match: 4. CDR1 and CDR2 from the germline V gene are SGHRS and YFSETQ. The CDR3 has 14 residues. The CDR3 region is CASSVGQENTEAFF. In DNA form, the CDR3 reads TGCGCCAGCAGCGTCGGACAGGAGAACACTGAAGCTTTCTTT.

The chain employs TRBV5-1 and TRBJ1-1, with D possibly TRBD1 on 5 matching bases. The length of the CDR3 is 15 residues. Germline lookup yields CDR1 SGHRS and CDR2 YFSETQ. The V and J ends lost 0 bases and 1 base respectively, with 10 bases between them. The CDR3 reads CASSLVWGGNTEAFF. The CDR3, as DNA: TGCGCCAGCAGCTTGGTGTGGGGCGGGAACACTGAAGCTTTCTTT.